This TCR beta chain was captured by sequencing in a study of neurological immune-mediated disorders. Study-wide background: Of the approximately 35 patients with multiple sclerosis, about 30 had relapsing-remitting MS, whereas the remaining 3 had secondary progressive MS.

Study conclusions and caveats: Patients with HTLV-1-associated myelopathy had the highest level of TCR clonal expansion, whereas patients with multiple sclerosis had the lowest level, falling beneath the level found in healthy controls.

Each TCR transcript was tagged with a 10-nucleotide random UMI during 5'RACE. TCRdb ran MiXCR on the 5' RACE reads and lists one entry per CDR3 protein. The data contain 55,000 to 65,000 distinct CDR3 sequences, roughly 3.5% of them singletons. Germline values: CDR1 SGDLS, CDR2 YYNGEE. This CDR3 region has 14 residues. The V and J ends lost 2 bases and 1 base respectively, with 9 bases between them. This clonotype was seen repeatedly, ten times or more. What it binds is unknown. A total of 2 million PBMCs stored at -80 degrees C provided the unsorted libraries. This TCR was recovered from a woman in her 30s with multiple sclerosis. V usage is TRBV9 and J usage is TRBJ1-1; D might be TRBD1 (6 bases). What was sequenced was PBMCs. CDR3 sequence reads: CASSVGAWNTEAFF. The DNA for the CDR3 is TGTGCCAGCAGCGTGGGGGCTTGGAACACTGAAGCTTTCTTT.